The present TCR beta chain was sequenced within a study of tumor-infiltrating lymphocytes in primary liver carcinoma. Study overall: The tumors, T1-T3 N0M0 lesions, were roughly 4.2 to 11 cm across.

Priming with a constant-region primer yielded TCR beta cDNA from about 540 ng total RNA. Library construction for TCR beta comprised three nested multiplex PCR rounds performed with slightly modified ARM-PCR. Primers for the first two PCR rounds were TRBV1-TRBV30 forward primers and a C-beta reverse primer (about 9 cycles per round). Via MiXCR, TCRdb re-called the multiplex PCR reads, giving one row per CDR3 protein. The table has about 44,000 distinct CDR3 sequences, 70% to 75% seen once. Starting material for RNA and DNA co-extraction consisted of roughly 19-30 mg of unsorted bulk tissue. Overall study findings and caveats: It was tumor-adjacent and tumor-blood pairs that overlapped less than tumor region pairs did. Only about 7-24% of top clones showed up in all five tumor regions. Against blood, tumors held a significantly higher top-250-clone fraction (p = 0.039).

Looked up from germline, CDR1 is SGDLS and CDR2 is YYNGEE. This CDR3 has 15 residues. This clonotype was counted a few times. The antigen is undetermined. This CDR3 fails to terminate in the conserved phenylalanine or tryptophan, so it likely reflects a read error. V and J are TRBV9 and TRBJ2-2; maybe TRBD2 (5 bases). The TCR was taken from a man aged 40-49 years with primary liver carcinoma and hepatitis B virus infection. The material sequenced was liver tumor tissue from sampling region 3. Described subset: tumor region T3, left-lateral pole. CDR3 amino acids: CASSVVGEGTGELFI. The CDR3 region has the DNA TGTGCCAGCAGTGTAGTCGGAGAGGGAACCGGGGAGCTGTTTATT.